These 26 T cell receptor beta chains share one sample of origin, sequenced in a study of OX40 agonist ivuxolimab in advanced cancers. This table comes from immunoSEQ multiplex PCR, and its TCRdb copy is limited to in-frame clones, with some not included. The sample lists 90,000 or so clones; about 91% were seen once. This material consisted of CD4+ or CD8+ T cells sorted from blood, taken in a trial of the OX40 agonist ivuxolimab. The receptor source for this set is an adult with an advanced solid tumor such as melanoma, head and neck, liver or kidney cancer.

This chain connects TRBV29-1 to TRBJ1-2; 9 nucleotides match TRBD1. Germline V gene lookup returns CDR1 SQVTM and CDR2 ANQGSEA. The J segment lost 5 bases and the V segment lost 6 bases, leaving 16 bases of the junction unmatched. The CDR3 totals 16 residues. The CDR3 DNA reads as TGCAGCGTGTTACGGGACAGGGAATCTACTAGGTATGGCTACACCTTC. The encoded protein is CSVLRDRESTRYGYTF.

The chain carries TRBV5-4 and TRBJ1-2; tentative D call: TRBD1 (6 bases). Trimming took 0 bases from V and 4 from J, leaving 13 bases between them. The CDR3 covers 15 residues. The V gene's germline CDR1 is SGHNT and CDR2 YYREEE (reference sequence). CDR3 region: CASSLAGVLGYGYTF. CDR3 sequence (DNA): TGTGCCAGCAGCTTGGCAGGGGTCCTTGGCTATGGCTACACCTTC.

The chain uses TRBV30 and TRBJ2-3; TRBD2 matches at 9 bases. The germline gives CDR1 GTSNPN, CDR2 SVGIG (reference sequence). J gave up 0 bases and V 3 bases, and 10 bases lay outside the gene matches. CDR3 size: 17 residues. The CDR3 sequence is CAWRGREGRTSTDTQYF. CDR3 nucleotides: TGTGCCTGGAGAGGGCGGGAGGGCCGAACTAGCACAGATACGCAGTATTTT.

In this sample, this clone turned up once. This chain uses TRBV5-1 with TRBJ2-7, with 9 bases identical to TRBD2. J gave up 4 bases and V 4 bases, and 3 bases lay outside the gene matches. Germline V lookup: CDR1 SGHRS, CDR2 YFSETQ. The CDR3 runs 13 residues. This CDR3 is CASSRTSEYEQYF. DNA for the CDR3: TGCGCCAGCAGCCGGACTAGCGAGTACGAGCAGTACTTC.

The V and J genes are TRBV5-1 and TRBJ2-2, with 8 positions matching TRBD1. Trimming took 4 bases from V and 1 from J; bases not matched to a gene: 3. This CDR3 is 15 amino acids long. From germline, CDR1 is SGHRS and CDR2 YFSETQ. The CDR3 DNA is TGCGCCAGCAGCGCGGACAGGGTGAACACCGGGGAGCTGTTTTTT. This gives the protein CASSADRVNTGELFF.

This rearrangement joins TRBV7-2 to TRBJ2-1; 8 bases fit TRBD2. CDR1 is SGHTA and CDR2 is FQGNSA in the germline V gene. CDR3 size: 13 residues. Trimming took 5 bases from V and 7 from J; bases not matched to a gene: 4. CDR3 DNA: TGTGCCAGCAGCGGACGACTAGCGAATGAGCAGTTCTTC. It codes for CASSGRLANEQFF.

The chain couples TRBV12-5 to TRBJ2-5; the D gene is possibly TRBD1 (5 bases). Germline CDR1 LGHNT, CDR2 FRNRAP. V gave up 0 bases and J gave up 5 bases, with 10 bases separating them. The CDR3 is made up of 14 amino acids. For the CDR3, the DNA is TGTGCTAGTGGTTTGGTGGTAGGGGCCGAGACCCAGTACTTC. As protein: CASGLVVGAETQYF.

The V gene is TRBV30, the J gene TRBJ1-1, with D hard to call. This CDR3 contains 12 residues. Trimming took off 3 bases at V and 5 bases at J, with 10 bases between the two ends. Germline CDR1 is GTSNPN and CDR2 is SVGIG (reference sequence). The CDR3: CAWSWVGTEAFF. The CDR3 nucleotides read TGTGCCTGGAGCTGGGTCGGAACTGAAGCTTTCTTT.

V usage is TRBV9 and J usage is TRBJ1-2; D not certain. V dropped 3 bases and J dropped 0 bases, with 24 bases sitting between them. Germline loops: CDR1 SGDLS, CDR2 YYNGEE. This CDR3 comprises 19 residues. This chain's CDR3 is CASSDPASGQLTANYGYTF. Written as DNA, the CDR3 is TGTGCCAGCAGCGACCCCGCCAGTGGGCAGCTTACCGCTAACTATGGCTACACCTTC.

The V gene is TRBV28, the J gene TRBJ1-5; possibly TRBD1 for D (5 bases). V dropped 5 bases and J dropped 4 bases, with 12 bases sitting between them. The germline V gene has CDR1 MDHEN and CDR2 SYDVKM. The CDR3 spans 14 residues. This CDR3 is CASSHRRGNQPQHF. CDR3 DNA sequence: TGTGCCAGCAGTCACCGACGGGGGAATCAGCCCCAGCATTTT.

J is TRBJ1-2 and V is TRBV27; TRBD1 matches 7 bases. Germline trimming cut 4 bases from V and 4 bases from J; bases unmatched to any gene: 12. CDR1 is MNHEY, CDR2 SMNVEV, per germline (reference sequence). The CDR3 is 16 amino acids. CDR3 coding DNA: TGTGCCAGCAGTTCCCATAACAGGGGTTTACTCTATGGCTACACCTTC. Its protein is CASSSHNRGLLYGYTF.

The chain combines TRBV13 with TRBJ2-7; 8 bases are a match to TRBD2. The ends lost 3 bases at V and 0 bases at J; junction bases unmatched: 4. Germline V gives CDR1 PRHDT, CDR2 FYEKMQ (reference sequence). CDR3 length: 15 residues. CDR3 in DNA: TGTGCCAGCAGCTTTCGCGGGGGGCTCTCCTACGAGCAGTACTTC. It codes for CASSFRGGLSYEQYF.

The genes are TRBV7-3 and TRBJ2-1; 7 positions match TRBD2. The V gene end was trimmed by 2 bases and the J gene end by 3 bases; junction bases not matched to a gene: 7. Germline CDR1 SGHTA, CDR2 FQGTGA. The CDR3 extends over 16 amino acids. This CDR3 reads CASSLVGGRGYNEQFF. Written as DNA, the CDR3 is TGTGCCAGCAGCTTAGTCGGCGGGAGAGGCTACAATGAGCAGTTCTTC.

CDR3 amino acids: CASSRTGVDYGYTF. Here the CDR3 DNA reads TGTGCCAGCAGTAGGACAGGGGTTGACTATGGCTACACCTTC. V gene TRBV6-5 combines with J gene TRBJ1-2; 9 nucleotides match TRBD1. The CDR3 has 14 residues. After removal of 5 bases from V and 3 bases from J, the junction contained 4 bases not matched to a gene. CDR1 and CDR2 from the germline V gene are MNHEY and SVGAGI.

V usage is TRBV29-1 and J usage is TRBJ1-3; D gene ambiguous. The ends were cut back, 7 bases at V and 0 bases at J, with 10 bases in the middle. This CDR3 spans 13 amino acids. Germline CDR1 reads SQVTM; CDR2 reads ANQGSEA. CDR3 DNA: TGCAGCGCTAACATAGGCTCTGGAAACACCATATATTTT. It specifies CSANIGSGNTIYF.

The chain couples TRBV7-6 to TRBJ2-3, with TRBD2 as a possible D gene (6 bases). Trimming took 1 base from V and 3 from J, leaving 14 bases between them. CDR1 is SGHVS and CDR2 is FNYEAQ in the germline V gene. This CDR3 spans 16 amino acids. For the CDR3, the DNA is TGTGCCAGCAGCTTAGATGGGATAGCGGTGACAGATACGCAGTATTTT. As protein: CASSLDGIAVTDTQYF.

The gene calls are TRBV5-4 and TRBJ2-1, with TRBD1 matching over 10 bases. V trimming: 4 bases; J trimming: 9 bases; junction bases outside the gene matches: 10. Germline CDR1 is SGHNT and CDR2 is YYREEE (reference sequence). The CDR3 loop spans 15 amino acids. The CDR3 DNA reads as TGTGCCAGCAGCGGGCCGGGACAGGGGATCGTTGAGCAGTTCTTC. Its protein is CASSGPGQGIVEQFF.

This clone was seen once. The genes are TRBV6-5 and TRBJ1-1, with D hard to call. This CDR3 region has 14 residues. Germline CDR1 and CDR2: MNHEY and SVGAGI. Trimming stripped 0 bases from V and 1 base from J, with 6 bases between. This chain's CDR3 is CASSYSTPNTEAFF. As DNA, the CDR3 is TGTGCCAGCAGTTACTCGACACCGAACACTGAAGCTTTCTTT.

This chain connects TRBV5-1 to TRBJ2-1, with 9 positions matching TRBD1. V trimming: 4 bases; J trimming: 5 bases; junction bases outside the gene matches: 10. Germline assignment: CDR1 SGHRS and CDR2 YFSETQ. The CDR3 consists of 16 residues. CDR3 residues: CASSQLPGQGNNEQFF. The CDR3 DNA reads as TGCGCCAGCAGCCAGCTCCCGGGACAGGGCAACAATGAGCAGTTCTTC.

This clone was counted between two and nine times. The CDR3 protein is CSVGLGTNQPQHF. The CDR3 bases are TGCAGCGTTGGATTGGGTACCAATCAGCCCCAGCATTTT. The chain combines TRBV29-1 with TRBJ1-5; D gene ambiguous. V shed 4 bases and J shed 3 bases, with 10 bases lying between them. The CDR3 sequence is 13 residues long. Per germline, CDR1 SQVTM and CDR2 ANQGSEA.

The rearrangement joins TRBV11-3 to TRBJ2-1, with 9 bases that match TRBD2. CDR3 length: 16 residues. The germline CDR1 and CDR2 sequences are SGHNT and YENEEA. Trimming removed 1 base from V and 8 bases from J; junction bases left unmatched: 9. DNA of the CDR3: TGTGCCAGCAGCTTAGGAGGAGCGGGGGGATTAGATGAGCAGTTCTTC. Its translation: CASSLGGAGGLDEQFF. The entire variable domain, with the rest obtained from reference TRBV11-3 and TRBJ2-1, is as follows: EAGVVQSPRYKIIEKKQPVAFWCNPISGHNTLYWYLQNLGQGPELLIRYENEEAVDDSQLPKDRFSAERLKGVDSTLKIQPAELGDSAVYLCASSLGGAGGLDEQFFGPGTRLTVL.

This chain uses TRBV18 with TRBJ1-3; unclear D gene. Trimming cost V 6 bases and J 0 bases, with 12 bases left between them. Germline lookup yields CDR1 KGHSH and CDR2 LQKENI. The CDR3 contains 15 residues. The CDR3, as DNA: TGTGCCAGCTCTGCGGGCCACAGCTCTGGAAACACCATATATTTT. Amino acid sequence: CASSAGHSSGNTIYF.

The chain has TRBV7-2 and TRBJ2-1, with D perhaps matching TRBD1 or TRBD2 (5 bases each). V was cut by 3 bases and J by 3 bases, with 15 bases left in between. The CDR3 contains 16 residues. Germline values: CDR1 SGHTA, CDR2 FQGNSA. This CDR3 reads CASSFDWRTIYNEQFF. CDR3 bases: TGTGCCAGCAGCTTCGATTGGAGGACAATCTACAATGAGCAGTTCTTC. Together with reference TRBV7-2 and TRBJ2-1, the CDR3 gives the full variable domain: GAGVSQSPSNKVTEKGKDVELRCDPISGHTALYWYRQSLGQGLEFLIYFQGNSAPDKSGLPSDRFSAERTGGSVSTLTIQRTQQEDSAVYLCASSFDWRTIYNEQFFGPGTRLTVL.

The chain combines TRBV6-5 with TRBJ1-2; D is ambiguous. CDR1 MNHEY and CDR2 SVGAGI come from the germline V gene. The CDR3 is 13 residues long. Trimming shortened V by 2 bases and J by 7 bases, and 11 bases separated the two germline ends. CDR3 DNA sequence: TGTGCCAGCAGTTACCCGGGCCGCGCTGGCTACACCTTC. Translating gives CASSYPGRAGYTF.

The chain links TRBV7-9 to TRBJ1-2; D not certain. Germline values: CDR1 SEHNR, CDR2 FQNEAQ (reference sequence). The germline V and J ends were trimmed by 4 bases and 8 bases, with 8 bases remaining between them. The CDR3 runs to 11 residues. CDR3 sequence (DNA): TGTGCCAGCAGCTGGGGTTGGGGCTACACCTTC. It yields the protein CASSWGWGYTF.

V gene TRBV4-2 combines with J gene TRBJ1-1; 9 bases map to TRBD1. The germline gives CDR1 LGHNA, CDR2 YNFKEQ. The CDR3 spans 13 residues. Trimming at V came to 8 bases and at J to 6 bases, leaving 7 bases not matched to a gene. This CDR3 reads CASLMGQGSEAFF. In DNA, the CDR3 is TGTGCCAGCTTGATGGGACAGGGATCTGAAGCTTTCTTT.